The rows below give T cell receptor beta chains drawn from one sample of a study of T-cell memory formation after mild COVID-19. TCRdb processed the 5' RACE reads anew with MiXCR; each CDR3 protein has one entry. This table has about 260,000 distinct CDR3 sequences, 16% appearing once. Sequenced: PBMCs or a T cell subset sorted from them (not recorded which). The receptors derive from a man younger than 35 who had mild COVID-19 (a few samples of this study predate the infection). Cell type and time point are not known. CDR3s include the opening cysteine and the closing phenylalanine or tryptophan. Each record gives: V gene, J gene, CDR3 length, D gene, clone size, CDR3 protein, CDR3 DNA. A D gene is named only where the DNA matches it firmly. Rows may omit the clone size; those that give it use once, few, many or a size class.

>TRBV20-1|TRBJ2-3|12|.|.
CSAREGRYTQYF
TGCAGTGCTAGAGAAGGGAGGTATACGCAGTATTTT
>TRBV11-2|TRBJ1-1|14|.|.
CASSLTGRGTEAFF
TGTGCCAGCAGCTTAACAGGGAGGGGGACTGAAGCTTTCTTT
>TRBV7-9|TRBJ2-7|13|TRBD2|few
CASSLGTSGEQYF
TGTGCCAGCAGCTTGGGGACTAGTGGCGAGCAGTACTTC
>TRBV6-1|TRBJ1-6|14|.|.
CASSESGWGSPLHF
TGTGCCAGCAGTGAAAGTGGGTGGGGTTCACCCCTCCACTTT
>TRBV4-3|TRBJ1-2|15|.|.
CASSQDDYSLWGYTF
TGCGCCAGCAGCCAAGATGATTACAGCTTGTGGGGCTACACCTTC
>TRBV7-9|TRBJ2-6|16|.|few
CASSARGSSGANVLTF
TGTGCCAGCAGTGCCCGGGGAAGCTCTGGGGCCAACGTCCTGACTTTC
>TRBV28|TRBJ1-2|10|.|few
CAAGIYGYTF
TGTGCCGCCGGGATATATGGCTACACCTTC
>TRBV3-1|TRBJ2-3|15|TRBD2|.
CASSFGTSGSDTQYF
TGTGCCAGCAGCTTCGGGACTAGCGGGTCAGATACGCAGTATTTT
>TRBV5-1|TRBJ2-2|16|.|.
CASSTRSPGAHGELFF
TGCGCCAGCAGCACGCGGTCGCCCGGGGCTCACGGGGAGCTGTTTTTT
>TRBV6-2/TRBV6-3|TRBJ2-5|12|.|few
CASSTGSETQYF
TGTGCCAGCTCTACAGGGTCGGAGACCCAGTACTTC
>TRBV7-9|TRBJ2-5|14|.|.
CASTISTADVTQYF
TGTGCCAGCACCATAAGCACAGCCGATGTGACCCAGTACTTC
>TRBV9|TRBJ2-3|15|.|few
CASSPQPQSTDTQYF
TGTGCCAGCAGCCCCCAACCTCAGAGCACAGATACGCAGTATTTT
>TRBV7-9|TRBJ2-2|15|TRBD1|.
CASSPWTGQPGELFF
TGTGCCAGCAGCCCCTGGACAGGGCAGCCCGGGGAGCTGTTTTTT
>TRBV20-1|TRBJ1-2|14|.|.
CSARVVGRNYGYTF
TGCAGTGCTAGAGTTGTGGGACGGAACTATGGCTACACCTTC
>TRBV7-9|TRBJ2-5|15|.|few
CASSLIRGPQETQYF
TGTGCCAGCAGCTTGATCAGGGGTCCGCAAGAGACCCAGTACTTC
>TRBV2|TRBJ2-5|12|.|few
CASSPRQETQYF
TGTGCCAGCAGCCCCCGGCAAGAGACCCAGTACTTC
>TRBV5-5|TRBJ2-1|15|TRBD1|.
CASRTGGQSYNEQFF
TGTGCCAGCAGAACTGGGGGACAGTCCTACAATGAGCAGTTCTTC
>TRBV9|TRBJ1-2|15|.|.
CASSPTGRVRYGYTF
TGTGCCAGCAGCCCTACTGGCAGGGTCAGATATGGCTACACCTTC
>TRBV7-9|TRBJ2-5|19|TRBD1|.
CASSFYWDRVRSGRETQYF
TGTGCCAGCAGCTTCTACTGGGACAGGGTGCGCTCAGGACGAGAGACCCAGTACTTC
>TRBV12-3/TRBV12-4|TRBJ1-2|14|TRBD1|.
CASILRQGEGGYTF
TGTGCCAGCATCCTAAGGCAGGGGGAAGGTGGCTACACCTTC
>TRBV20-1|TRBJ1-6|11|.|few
CSAVRADSLHF
TGCAGTGCCGTAAGGGCTGACTCCCTCCACTTT
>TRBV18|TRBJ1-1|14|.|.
CASFGAFKNTEAFF
TGTGCCAGCTTCGGGGCCTTCAAGAACACTGAAGCTTTCTTT
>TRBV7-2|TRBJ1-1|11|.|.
CASSSGLKAFF
TGTGCCAGCAGCTCGGGACTTAAGGCTTTCTTT
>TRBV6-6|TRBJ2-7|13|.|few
CASSYENSYEQYF
TGTGCCAGCAGTTACGAGAACTCCTACGAGCAGTACTTC
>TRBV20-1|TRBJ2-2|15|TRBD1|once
CSAWDRGTSTGELFF
TGCAGTGCTTGGGACAGGGGGACCTCCACCGGGGAGCTGTTTTTT
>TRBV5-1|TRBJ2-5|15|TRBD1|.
CASSTGQGSWETQYF
TGCGCCAGCAGCACTGGACAGGGGTCATGGGAGACCCAGTACTTC
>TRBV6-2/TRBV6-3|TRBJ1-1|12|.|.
CASSLTVTEAFF
TGTGCCAGCAGTTTAACGGTCACTGAAGCTTTCTTT